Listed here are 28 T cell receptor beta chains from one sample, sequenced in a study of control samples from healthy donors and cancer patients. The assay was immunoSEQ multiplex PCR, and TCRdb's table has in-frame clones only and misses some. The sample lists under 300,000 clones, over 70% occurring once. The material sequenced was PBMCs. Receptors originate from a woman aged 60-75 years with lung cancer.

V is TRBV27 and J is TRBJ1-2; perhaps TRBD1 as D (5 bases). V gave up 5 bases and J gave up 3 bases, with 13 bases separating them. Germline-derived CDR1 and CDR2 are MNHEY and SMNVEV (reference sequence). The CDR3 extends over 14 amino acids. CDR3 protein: CASSPPQGYYGYTF. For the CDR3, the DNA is TGTGCCAGCAGTCCTCCCCAGGGCTACTATGGCTACACCTTC.

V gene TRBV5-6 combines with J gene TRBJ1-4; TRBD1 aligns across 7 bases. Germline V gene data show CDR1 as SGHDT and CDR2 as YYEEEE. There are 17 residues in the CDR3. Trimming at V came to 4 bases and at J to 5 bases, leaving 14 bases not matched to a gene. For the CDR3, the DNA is TGTGCCAGCAGCCGGACAGGAAGGGGGCTGATAAATGAAAAACTGTTTTTT. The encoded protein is CASSRTGRGLINEKLFF.

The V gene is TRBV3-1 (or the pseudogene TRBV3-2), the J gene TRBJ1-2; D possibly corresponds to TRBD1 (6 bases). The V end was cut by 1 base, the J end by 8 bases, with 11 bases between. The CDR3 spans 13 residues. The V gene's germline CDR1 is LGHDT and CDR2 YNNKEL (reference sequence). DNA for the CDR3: TGTGCCAGCAGCCAAGGGGGGGCTGGGGGCTACACCTTC. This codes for CASSQGGAGGYTF.

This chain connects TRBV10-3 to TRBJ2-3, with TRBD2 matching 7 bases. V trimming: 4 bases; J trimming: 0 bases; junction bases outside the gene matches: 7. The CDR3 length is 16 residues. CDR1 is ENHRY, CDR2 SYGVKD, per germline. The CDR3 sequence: CAISGKRGASTDTQYF. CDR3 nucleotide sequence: TGTGCCATCAGTGGTAAGCGGGGAGCTAGCACAGATACGCAGTATTTT.

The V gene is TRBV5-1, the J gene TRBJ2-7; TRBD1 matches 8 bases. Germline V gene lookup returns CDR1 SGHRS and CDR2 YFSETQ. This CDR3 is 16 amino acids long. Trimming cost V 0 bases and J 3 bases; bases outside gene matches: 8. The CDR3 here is CASSLAGGDRGYEQYF. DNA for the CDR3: TGCGCCAGCAGCTTGGCCGGGGGAGACAGGGGCTACGAGCAGTACTTC.

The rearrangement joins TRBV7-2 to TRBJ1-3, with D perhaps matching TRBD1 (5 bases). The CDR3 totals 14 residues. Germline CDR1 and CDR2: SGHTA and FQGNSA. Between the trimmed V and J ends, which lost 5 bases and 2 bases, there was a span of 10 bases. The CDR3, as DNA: TGTGCCAGCAGCCAGGGCCCCGCTGGAAACACCATATATTTT. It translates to CASSQGPAGNTIYF.

The CDR3, as DNA: TGTGCCAGTAGTATAGATGGGTATGGGGGCGGTCAGCCCCAGCATTTT. Protein product: CASSIDGYGGGQPQHF. The V call is TRBV19, the J call TRBJ1-5; a weak D match, TRBD1 (6 bases). The CDR3 has 16 amino acids. Trimming pared 0 bases from V and 6 bases from J, leaving 15 bases between. The germline V gene encodes CDR1 LNHDA and CDR2 SQIVND (reference sequence).

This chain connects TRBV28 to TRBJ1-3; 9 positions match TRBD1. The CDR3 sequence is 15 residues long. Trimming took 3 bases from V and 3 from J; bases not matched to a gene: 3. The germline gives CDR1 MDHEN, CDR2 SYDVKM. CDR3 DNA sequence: TGTGCCAGCAGTTTGGACAGGGGCGGTGGAAACACCATATATTTT. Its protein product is CASSLDRGGGNTIYF.

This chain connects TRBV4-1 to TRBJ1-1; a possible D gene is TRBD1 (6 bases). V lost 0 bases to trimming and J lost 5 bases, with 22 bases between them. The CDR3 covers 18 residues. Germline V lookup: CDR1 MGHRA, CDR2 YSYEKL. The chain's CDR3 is CASSQEPRHTGFETEAFF. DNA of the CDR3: TGCGCCAGCAGCCAAGAGCCGAGACATACAGGGTTTGAGACTGAAGCTTTCTTT.

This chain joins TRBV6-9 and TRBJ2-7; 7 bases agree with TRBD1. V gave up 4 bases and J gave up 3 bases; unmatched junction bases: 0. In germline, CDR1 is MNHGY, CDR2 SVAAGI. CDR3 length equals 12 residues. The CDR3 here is CASSSGGYEQYF. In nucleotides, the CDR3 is TGTGCCAGCAGTTCAGGGGGCTACGAGCAGTACTTC.

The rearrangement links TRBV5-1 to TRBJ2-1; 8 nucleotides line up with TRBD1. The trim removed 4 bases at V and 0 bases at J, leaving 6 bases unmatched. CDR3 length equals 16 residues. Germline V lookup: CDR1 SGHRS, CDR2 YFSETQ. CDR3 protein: CASSLQGESSYNEQFF. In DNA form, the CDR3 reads TGCGCCAGCAGCCTACAGGGGGAGAGCTCCTACAATGAGCAGTTCTTC.

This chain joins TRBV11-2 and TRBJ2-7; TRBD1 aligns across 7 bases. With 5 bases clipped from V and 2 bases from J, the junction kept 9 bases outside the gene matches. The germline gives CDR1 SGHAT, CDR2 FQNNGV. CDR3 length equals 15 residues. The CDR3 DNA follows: TGTGCCAGCAGCCAGGGACAGCTTTTCACCTACGAGCAGTACTTC. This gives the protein CASSQGQLFTYEQYF.

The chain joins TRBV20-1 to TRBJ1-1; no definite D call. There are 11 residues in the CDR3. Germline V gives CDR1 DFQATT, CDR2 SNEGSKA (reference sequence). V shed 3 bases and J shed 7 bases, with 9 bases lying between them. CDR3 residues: CSARGVSEAFF. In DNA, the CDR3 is TGCAGTGCTAGGGGCGTAAGTGAAGCTTTCTTT.

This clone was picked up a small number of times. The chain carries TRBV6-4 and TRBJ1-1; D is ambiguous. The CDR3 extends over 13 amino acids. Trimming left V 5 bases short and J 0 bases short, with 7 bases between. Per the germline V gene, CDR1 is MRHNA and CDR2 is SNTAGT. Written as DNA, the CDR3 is TGTGCCAGCAGTTTTGATATGAACACTGAAGCTTTCTTT. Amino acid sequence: CASSFDMNTEAFF.

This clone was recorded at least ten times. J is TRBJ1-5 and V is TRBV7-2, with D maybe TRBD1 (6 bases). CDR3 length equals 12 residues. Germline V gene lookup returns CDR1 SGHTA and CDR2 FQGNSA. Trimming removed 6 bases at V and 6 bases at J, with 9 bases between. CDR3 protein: CASSPGVQPQHF. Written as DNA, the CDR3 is TGTGCCAGCAGTCCAGGGGTTCAGCCCCAGCATTTT.

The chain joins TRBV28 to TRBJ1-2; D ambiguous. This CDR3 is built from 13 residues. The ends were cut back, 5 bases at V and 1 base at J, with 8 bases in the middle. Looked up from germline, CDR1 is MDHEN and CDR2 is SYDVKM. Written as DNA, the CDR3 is TGTGCCAGCAGTACTACGAATAACTATGGCTACACCTTC. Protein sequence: CASSTTNNYGYTF.

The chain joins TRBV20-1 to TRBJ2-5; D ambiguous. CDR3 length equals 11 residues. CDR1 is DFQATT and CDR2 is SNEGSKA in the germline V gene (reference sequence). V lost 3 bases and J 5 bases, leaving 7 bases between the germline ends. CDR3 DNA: TGCAGTGCTAGCCGACGGGAGACCCAGTACTTC. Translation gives CSASRRETQYF.

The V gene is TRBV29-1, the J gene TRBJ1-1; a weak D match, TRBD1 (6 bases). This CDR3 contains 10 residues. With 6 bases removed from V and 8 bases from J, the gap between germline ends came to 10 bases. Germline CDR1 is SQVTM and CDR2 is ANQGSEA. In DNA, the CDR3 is TGCAGCGTGATACAGGGAGAAGCTTTCTTT. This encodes CSVIQGEAFF.

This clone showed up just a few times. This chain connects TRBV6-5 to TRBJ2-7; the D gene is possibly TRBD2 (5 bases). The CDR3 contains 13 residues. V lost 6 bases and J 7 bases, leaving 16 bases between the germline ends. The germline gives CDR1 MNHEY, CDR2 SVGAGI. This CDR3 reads CASRLVAPGEQYF. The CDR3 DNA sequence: TGTGCCAGCAGGCTAGTCGCCCCGGGGGAGCAGTACTTC.

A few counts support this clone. CDR3 coding DNA: TGCAGCGTTGCCCCAGGGGTGGGGGGCTACACCTTC. It specifies CSVAPGVGGYTF. The rearrangement links TRBV29-1 to TRBJ1-2, with D possibly matching TRBD1 (6 bases). V was shortened by 4 bases and J by 8 bases, with 14 bases between the two germline ends. Germline V gene sequence: CDR1 SQVTM, CDR2 ANQGSEA. This CDR3 is built from 12 residues.

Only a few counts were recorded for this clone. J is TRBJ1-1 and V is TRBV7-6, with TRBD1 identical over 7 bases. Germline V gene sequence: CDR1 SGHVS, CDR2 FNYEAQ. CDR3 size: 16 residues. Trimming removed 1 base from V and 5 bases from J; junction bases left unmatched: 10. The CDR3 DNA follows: TGTGCCAGCAGCTTAGGGTTTGGGACAGCTAGAACTGAAGCTTTCTTT. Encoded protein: CASSLGFGTARTEAFF.

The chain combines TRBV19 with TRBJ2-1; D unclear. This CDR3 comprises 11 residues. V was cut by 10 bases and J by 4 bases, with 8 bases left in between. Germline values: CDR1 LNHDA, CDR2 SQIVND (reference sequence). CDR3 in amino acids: CATSGYNEQFF. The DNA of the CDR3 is TGTGCCACCTCGGGTTACAATGAGCAGTTCTTC.

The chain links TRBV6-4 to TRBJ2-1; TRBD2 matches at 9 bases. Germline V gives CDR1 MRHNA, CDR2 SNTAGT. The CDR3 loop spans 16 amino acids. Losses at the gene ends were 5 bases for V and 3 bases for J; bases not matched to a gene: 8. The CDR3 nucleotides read TGTGCCAGCAGTTTTCGCGGGACTAGCTTCTACAATGAGCAGTTCTTC. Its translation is CASSFRGTSFYNEQFF.

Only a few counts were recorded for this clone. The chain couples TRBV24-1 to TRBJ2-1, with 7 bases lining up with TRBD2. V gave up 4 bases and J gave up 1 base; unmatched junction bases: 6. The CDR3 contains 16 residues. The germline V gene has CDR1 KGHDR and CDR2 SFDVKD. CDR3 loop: CATSESLAASYNEQFF. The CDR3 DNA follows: TGTGCCACCAGTGAATCCCTAGCGGCTTCCTACAATGAGCAGTTCTTC.

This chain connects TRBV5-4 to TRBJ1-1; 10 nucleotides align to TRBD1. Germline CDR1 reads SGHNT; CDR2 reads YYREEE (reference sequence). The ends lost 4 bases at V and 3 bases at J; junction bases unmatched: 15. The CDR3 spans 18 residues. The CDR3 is CASSLKTGTGVPDTEAFF. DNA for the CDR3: TGTGCCAGCAGCCTGAAGACCGGGACAGGGGTCCCGGACACTGAAGCTTTCTTT.

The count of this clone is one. The CDR3 sequence: CASSQDPQQVYNSPLHF. The DNA of the CDR3 is TGCGCCAGCAGCCAAGACCCCCAACAGGTCTATAATTCACCCCTCCACTTT. The gene calls are TRBV4-1 and TRBJ1-6, with a possible D match to TRBD1 (5 bases). Germline V gene sequence: CDR1 MGHRA, CDR2 YSYEKL. Trimming stripped 0 bases from V and 3 bases from J, with 12 bases between. This CDR3 contains 17 residues.

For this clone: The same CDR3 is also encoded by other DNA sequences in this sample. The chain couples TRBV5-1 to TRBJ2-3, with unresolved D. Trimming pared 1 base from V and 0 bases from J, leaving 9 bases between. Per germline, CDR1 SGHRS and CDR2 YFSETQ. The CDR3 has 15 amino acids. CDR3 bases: TGCGCCAGCAGCTTGAACCCCTCTAGCACAGATACGCAGTATTTT. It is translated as CASSLNPSSTDTQYF.

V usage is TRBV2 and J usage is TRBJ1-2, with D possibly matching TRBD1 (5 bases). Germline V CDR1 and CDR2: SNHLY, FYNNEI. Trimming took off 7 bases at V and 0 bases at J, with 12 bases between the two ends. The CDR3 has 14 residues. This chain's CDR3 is CASNGAGANYGYTF. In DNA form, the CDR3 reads TGTGCCAGCAATGGGGCAGGAGCTAACTATGGCTACACCTTC. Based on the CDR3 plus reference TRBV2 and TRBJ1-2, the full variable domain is EPEVTQTPSHQVTQMGQEVILRCVPISNHLYFYWYRQILGQKVEFLVSFYNNEISEKSEIFDDQFSVERPDGSNFTLKIRSTKLEDSAMYFCASNGAGANYGYTFGSGTRLTVV.